This T cell receptor beta chain stems from a study of T cells in women clearing cervical HPV infection. Study-level points and caveats: Repertoire richness, not evenness, was significantly elevated in CIN3+ cases versus controls.

Regarding this clone: Its antigen is undetermined. The sequenced fragment ends 3 residues before the CDR3 boundary, so the rest is inferred from the germline J gene.

The J segment lost 0 bases and the V segment lost 6 bases, leaving 2 bases of the junction unmatched. The CDR3 length is 13 residues. The germline V gene encodes CDR1 MDHEN and CDR2 SYDVKM. Assay: immunoSEQ multiplex PCR; the TCRdb copy retains only in-frame clones and omits some. With 30,000 to 45,000 clones in the sample, the ten largest clones hold around 3.5%. All donors had a single incident cervical HPV16 infection, not prevalent. The sequencing sample was made of blood buffy coat. The receptor was derived from a woman aged 18 to 75 with a cervical HPV16 infection that either progressed to CIN3+ or cleared (not recorded which). The chain couples TRBV28 to TRBJ2-7; 7 bases line up with TRBD1. The sequenced CDR3 bases are TGTGCCAGCAGCCGGGACAGCTCCTACGAG. Protein sequence: CASSRDSSYE. The entire CDR3 protein reads CASSRDSSYEQYF.